This T cell receptor beta chain originates from a study of shared clonotypes between healthy human individuals. The method was immunoSEQ multiplex PCR; TCRdb's version includes in-frame clones alone and lacks a portion of them. The sample lists 2.3 million or so clones, approximately 95% occurring once. CDR3 size: 15 residues. Trimming cost V 3 bases and J 4 bases; bases outside gene matches: 2. In germline, CDR1 is LNHNV, CDR2 YYDKDF (reference sequence). The J gene is TRBJ2-2, the V gene TRBV15, with 10 bases aligning to TRBD1. The TCR was taken from a man aged 18-30 years in good health. Some clones in this sample may be carry-over from other donors' samples. Source material: naive CD4+ T cells from PBMCs. Indicated subset: CD45RA+ positively selected. CDR3 nucleotide sequence: TGTGCCACCAGCAGCCGGGACAGGGGCACCGGGGAGCTGTTTTTT. Translating gives CATSSRDRGTGELFF.